The 15 T cell receptor beta chains given below trace back to one sample, sequenced in a study of T cell repertoires in cytomegalovirus infection. TCRdb analysed the reads with MiXCR anew, one entry per CDR3 protein. The sample holds a few hundred thousand distinct CDR3 sequences, roughly 10% seen once. The sample taken for sequencing was PBMCs. The receptors here all came from a human donor in good health (CMV status not recorded). Some clones in this sample may be carry-over from other donors' samples.

This clonotype was detected a few times. This chain connects TRBV5-5 to TRBJ2-2; D possibly corresponds to TRBD1 (6 bases). Germline V gene sequence: CDR1 SGHKS, CDR2 YYEKEE (reference sequence). The CDR3 runs 12 residues. Trimming shortened V by 3 bases and J by 6 bases, and 6 bases separated the two germline ends. The CDR3 spells CASSYRAGELFF. The CDR3 DNA is TGTGCCAGCAGCTACAGGGCCGGGGAGCTGTTTTTT.

This clonotype was detected ten times or more. The chain uses TRBV12-3 or TRBV12-4 and TRBJ1-6, with D hard to call. Trimming took 5 bases from V and 8 from J, leaving 13 bases between them. This CDR3 has 14 amino acids. The CDR3 DNA reads as TGTGCCAGCAGTCAACAATTGGGTTATTCACCCCTCCACTTT. This encodes CASSQQLGYSPLHF.

The chain couples TRBV29-1 to TRBJ1-1; possible D gene TRBD1, 5 bases. Trimming cost V 4 bases and J 14 bases, with 8 bases left between them. CDR1 SQVTM and CDR2 ANQGSEA come from the germline V gene. The CDR3 is 8 amino acids. The DNA of the CDR3 is TGCAGCGTTGGAGAGGGGTTCTTT. Its protein product is CSVGEGFF.

This chain uses TRBV20-1 with TRBJ1-3, with D hard to call. Deletions cut 0 bases from V and 4 bases from J, with 16 bases between. Per the germline V gene, CDR1 is DFQATT and CDR2 is SNEGSKA (reference sequence). The CDR3 extends over 16 amino acids. The CDR3 region is CSARDIRAGSGNTIYF. The CDR3 bases are TGCAGTGCTAGAGATATCCGAGCCGGTTCCGGAAACACCATATATTTT.

Many counts were recorded for this clonotype. The chain carries TRBV2 and TRBJ1-5; tentatively, D is TRBD1 (5 bases). Germline V lookup: CDR1 SNHLY, CDR2 FYNNEI. This CDR3 spans 14 amino acids. V shed 5 bases and J shed 4 bases, with 12 bases lying between them. The CDR3 is CASSFGQLNQPQHF. CDR3 DNA sequence: TGTGCCAGCAGTTTTGGACAACTTAATCAGCCCCAGCATTTT.

This clonotype was detected a few times. The rearrangement links TRBV20-1 to TRBJ1-4, with TRBD1 as a possible D gene (5 bases). CDR1 is DFQATT and CDR2 is SNEGSKA in the germline V gene (reference sequence). Trimming pared 0 bases from V and 3 bases from J, leaving 8 bases between. The CDR3 has 14 amino acids. The CDR3 reads CSARDWGANEKLFF. The CDR3 DNA reads TGCAGTGCTAGAGATTGGGGGGCTAATGAAAAACTGTTTTTT.

This clonotype occurred a few times. The J gene is TRBJ2-2, the V gene TRBV7-2; 14 bases match TRBD2. The CDR3 has 20 residues. V shed 2 bases and J 6 bases; nucleotides not matched to a gene: 14. CDR1 is SGHTA and CDR2 is FQGNSA in the germline V gene. CDR3 region: CASSLRSATGTSGRSGELFF. In DNA, the CDR3 is TGTGCCAGCAGCTTACGGTCGGCTACGGGGACTAGCGGGAGATCCGGGGAGCTGTTTTTT.

This clonotype was counted at least ten times. The rearrangement links TRBV27 to TRBJ1-2; 12 positions agree with TRBD1. The CDR3 consists of 18 residues. Germline V lookup: CDR1 MNHEY, CDR2 SMNVEV (reference sequence). The V and J ends lost 4 bases and 5 bases, in that order; junction bases with no gene match: 14. CDR3 DNA: TGTGCCAGCAGTTCCCTAGTCCTGGGACAGGGGGCTGAGTATGGCTACACCTTC. Amino acids: CASSSLVLGQGAEYGYTF.

The chain employs TRBV29-1 and TRBJ2-1; a possible D gene is TRBD1 (5 bases). Trimming stripped 2 bases from V and 7 bases from J, with 15 bases between. The CDR3 consists of 14 residues. Germline CDR1 SQVTM, CDR2 ANQGSEA. The chain's CDR3 is CSVERVTAVNEQFF. The CDR3 DNA follows: TGCAGCGTTGAACGTGTGACAGCCGTAAATGAGCAGTTCTTC.

This clonotype came up many times. The chain has TRBV20-1 and TRBJ2-5; D is uncertain. The V and J ends lost 0 bases and 7 bases respectively, with 12 bases between them. This CDR3 contains 13 residues. CDR1 and CDR2 from the germline V gene are DFQATT and SNEGSKA (reference sequence). CDR3 nucleotides: TGCAGTGCTAGAGACCCCATAACAACGACCCAGTACTTC. Translated: CSARDPITTTQYF.

The gene calls are TRBV7-9 and TRBJ2-7; D call uncertain. Per germline, CDR1 SEHNR and CDR2 FQNEAQ (reference sequence). There are 14 residues in the CDR3. V was trimmed by 5 bases and J by 2 bases, leaving 13 bases between them. The chain's CDR3 is CASSPLGIPYEQYF. CDR3 DNA sequence: TGTGCCAGCAGCCCCCTAGGCATACCCTACGAGCAGTACTTC.

Many counts were recorded for this clonotype. V usage is TRBV25-1 and J usage is TRBJ2-6; maybe TRBD2 (5 bases). This CDR3 has 16 amino acids. The V gene's germline CDR1 is MGHDK and CDR2 SYGVNS. The V and J ends lost 7 bases and 0 bases respectively, with 13 bases between them. CDR3 amino acids: CASTYSGDSGANVLTF. In nucleotides, the CDR3 is TGTGCCAGCACCTACTCCGGGGACTCTGGGGCCAACGTCCTGACTTTC.

At least ten counts were recorded for this clonotype. The V call is TRBV7-2, the J call TRBJ1-1; D gene ambiguous. The CDR3 is 14 amino acids. CDR1 and CDR2 from the germline V gene are SGHTA and FQGNSA. V was cut by 1 base and J by 1 base, with 7 bases left in between. CDR3 in DNA: TGTGCCAGCAGCTTAGTTGGCAAGAACACTGAAGCTTTCTTT. Translating it yields CASSLVGKNTEAFF.

The V gene is TRBV28, the J gene TRBJ1-1; a possible D gene is TRBD1 (6 bases). CDR1 is MDHEN and CDR2 is SYDVKM in the germline V gene. This CDR3 comprises 14 residues. V gave up 2 bases and J gave up 6 bases, with 13 bases separating them. The CDR3 loop reads CASSLEGVVAEAFF. CDR3 DNA: TGTGCCAGCAGTTTAGAGGGGGTAGTCGCTGAAGCTTTCTTT.

Turning to this clonotype: Its ends do not fully match the called genes, so a read error is possible. This sequence joins TRBV20-1 and TRBJ2-3; 7 bases map to TRBD1. The length of the CDR3 is 14 residues. Germline CDR1 is DFQATT and CDR2 is SNEGSKA (reference sequence). The CDR3 loop is CSASTTGSTDTQYF. The CDR3, as DNA: TGCAGTGCTAGCACGACAGGGAGCACAGACACGCAGTATTTT.